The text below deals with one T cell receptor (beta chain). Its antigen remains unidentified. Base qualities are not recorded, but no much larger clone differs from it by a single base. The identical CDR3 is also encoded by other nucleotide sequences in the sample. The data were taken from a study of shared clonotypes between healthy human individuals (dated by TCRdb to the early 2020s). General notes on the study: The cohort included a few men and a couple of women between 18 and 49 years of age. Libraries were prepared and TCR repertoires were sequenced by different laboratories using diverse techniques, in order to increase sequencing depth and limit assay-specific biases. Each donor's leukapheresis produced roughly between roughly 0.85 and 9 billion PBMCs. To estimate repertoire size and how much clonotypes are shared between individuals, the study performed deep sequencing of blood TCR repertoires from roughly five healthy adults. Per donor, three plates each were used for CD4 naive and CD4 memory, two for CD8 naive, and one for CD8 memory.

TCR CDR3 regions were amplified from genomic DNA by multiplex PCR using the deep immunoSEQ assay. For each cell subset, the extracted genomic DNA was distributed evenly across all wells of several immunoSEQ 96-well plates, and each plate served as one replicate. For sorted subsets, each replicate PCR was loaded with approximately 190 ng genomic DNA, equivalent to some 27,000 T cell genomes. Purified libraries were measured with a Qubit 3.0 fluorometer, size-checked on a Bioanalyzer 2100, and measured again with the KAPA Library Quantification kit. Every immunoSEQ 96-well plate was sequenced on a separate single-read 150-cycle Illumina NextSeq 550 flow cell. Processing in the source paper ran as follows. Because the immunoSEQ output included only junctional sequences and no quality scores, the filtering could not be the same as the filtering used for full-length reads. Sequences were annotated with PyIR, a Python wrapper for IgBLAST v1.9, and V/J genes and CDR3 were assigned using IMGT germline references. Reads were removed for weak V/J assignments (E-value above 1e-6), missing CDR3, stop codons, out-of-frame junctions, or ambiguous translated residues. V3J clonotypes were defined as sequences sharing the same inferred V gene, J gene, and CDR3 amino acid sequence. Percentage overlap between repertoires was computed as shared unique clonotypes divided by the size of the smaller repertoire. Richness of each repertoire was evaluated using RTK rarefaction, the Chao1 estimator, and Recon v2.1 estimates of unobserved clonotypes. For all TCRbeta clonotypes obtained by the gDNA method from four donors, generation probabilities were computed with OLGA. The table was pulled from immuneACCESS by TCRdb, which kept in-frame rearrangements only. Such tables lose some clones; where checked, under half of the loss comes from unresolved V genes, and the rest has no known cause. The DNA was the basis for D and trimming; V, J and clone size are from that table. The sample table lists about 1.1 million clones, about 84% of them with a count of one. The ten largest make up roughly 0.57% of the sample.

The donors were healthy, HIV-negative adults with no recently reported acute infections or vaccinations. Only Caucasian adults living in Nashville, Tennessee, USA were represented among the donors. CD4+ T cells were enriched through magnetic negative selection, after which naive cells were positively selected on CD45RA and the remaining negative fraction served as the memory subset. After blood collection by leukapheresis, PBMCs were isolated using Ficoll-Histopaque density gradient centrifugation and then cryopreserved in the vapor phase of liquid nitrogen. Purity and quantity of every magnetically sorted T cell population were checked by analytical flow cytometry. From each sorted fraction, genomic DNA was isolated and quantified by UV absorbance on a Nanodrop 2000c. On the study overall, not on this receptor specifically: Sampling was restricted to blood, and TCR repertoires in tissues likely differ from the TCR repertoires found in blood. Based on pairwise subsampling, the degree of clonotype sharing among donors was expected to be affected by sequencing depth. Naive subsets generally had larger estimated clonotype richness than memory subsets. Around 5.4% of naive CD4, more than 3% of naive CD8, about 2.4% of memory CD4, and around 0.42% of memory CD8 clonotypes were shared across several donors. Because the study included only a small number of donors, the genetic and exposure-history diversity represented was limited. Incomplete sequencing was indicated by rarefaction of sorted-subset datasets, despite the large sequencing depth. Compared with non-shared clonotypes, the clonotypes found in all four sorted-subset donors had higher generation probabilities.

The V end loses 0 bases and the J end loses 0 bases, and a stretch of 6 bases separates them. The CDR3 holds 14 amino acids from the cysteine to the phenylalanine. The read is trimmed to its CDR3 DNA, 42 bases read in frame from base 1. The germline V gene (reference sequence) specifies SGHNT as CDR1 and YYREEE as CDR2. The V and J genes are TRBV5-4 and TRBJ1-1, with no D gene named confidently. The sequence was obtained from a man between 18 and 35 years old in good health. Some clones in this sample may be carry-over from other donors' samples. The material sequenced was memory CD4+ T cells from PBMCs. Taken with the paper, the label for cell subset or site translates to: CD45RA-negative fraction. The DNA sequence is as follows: TGTGCCAGCAGCTTGGACGGACTGAACACTGAAGCTTTCTTT. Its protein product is CASSLDGLNTEAFF.